One sample yielded the 30 T cell receptor beta chains listed below, sequenced in a study of cytomegalovirus exposure and HLA in healthy donors. A multiplex PCR was run with 60 Vbeta primers and 13 Jbeta primers. Sequenced by immunoSEQ multiplex PCR; TCRdb stores in-frame clones only, minus some. The profile shows about 120,000 clones, roughly 76% of them singletons. Sequencing was performed on PBMCs. The source is a man under 40 in good health and CMV-seronegative.

The CDR3 DNA sequence: TGTGCCAGCAGCCCTAGCGGGGGGGGCGAGCAGTACTTC. Encoded protein: CASSPSGGGEQYF. This chain connects TRBV2 to TRBJ2-7; 12 positions agree with TRBD2. CDR1 SNHLY and CDR2 FYNNEI come from the germline V gene. J was trimmed by 6 bases and V by 6 bases; bases with no gene match: 3. This CDR3 contains 13 residues. Full variable domain (remainder filled in from reference TRBV2 and TRBJ2-7): EPEVTQTPSHQVTQMGQEVILRCVPISNHLYFYWYRQILGQKVEFLVSFYNNEISEKSEIFDDQFSVERPDGSNFTLKIRSTKLEDSAMYFCASSPSGGGEQYFGPGTRLTVT.

J is TRBJ1-6 and V is TRBV19; the D is unclear. V shed 2 bases and J shed 9 bases, with 17 bases lying between them. The CDR3 is 16 amino acids. Looked up from germline, CDR1 is LNHDA and CDR2 is SQIVND (reference sequence). CDR3 in amino acids: CASSIPHGSTGSPLHF. The CDR3 DNA follows: TGTGCCAGTAGTATACCGCACGGGAGCACCGGTTCACCCCTCCACTTT. Supplemented by reference TRBV19 and TRBJ1-6, the full variable domain reads DGGITQSPKYLFRKEGQNVTLSCEQNLNHDAMYWYRQDPGQGLRLIYYSQIVNDFQKGDIAEGYSVSREKKESFPLTVTSAQKNPTAFYLCASSIPHGSTGSPLHFGNGTRLTVT.

The chain employs TRBV29-1 and TRBJ2-7, with 14 bases identical to TRBD2. From germline, CDR1 is SQVTM and CDR2 ANQGSEA. V shed 4 bases and J 4 bases; nucleotides not matched to a gene: 6. The CDR3 contains 15 residues. The CDR3 is CSVGSTSGGAYEQYF. The CDR3 nucleotides read TGCAGCGTTGGTTCGACTAGCGGGGGGGCGTACGAGCAGTACTTC.

This chain links TRBV6-1 with TRBJ2-5; TRBD2 aligns across 8 bases. The ends lost 6 bases at V and 4 bases at J; junction bases unmatched: 10. Germline V gene sequence: CDR1 MNHNS, CDR2 SASEGT. The CDR3 runs 15 residues. The CDR3 sequence: CASSQRWLAGETQYF. CDR3 DNA: TGTGCCAGCAGCCAAAGGTGGCTAGCGGGAGAGACCCAGTACTTC.

This chain uses TRBV19 with TRBJ1-5, with a tentative D call TRBD1 (5 bases). V lost 10 bases to trimming and J lost 7 bases, with 29 bases between them. Germline CDR1 reads LNHDA; CDR2 reads SQIVND (reference sequence). The CDR3 is 17 amino acids. The CDR3 bases are TGTGCCACCTCGAGATCCTTAATTGGAGTACAGGAGCAGCCCCAGCATTTT. The encoded protein is CATSRSLIGVQEQPQHF.

The CDR3 spells CASRDLAETEAFF. For the CDR3, the DNA is TGTGCCAGTAGGGACCTAGCGGAGACTGAAGCTTTCTTT. V and J are TRBV19 and TRBJ1-1, with D unresolved. Germline CDR1 reads LNHDA; CDR2 reads SQIVND (reference sequence). The CDR3 is made up of 13 amino acids. The V and J ends lost 6 bases and 5 bases respectively, with 13 bases between them.

The chain uses TRBV11-2 and TRBJ2-7, with D hard to call. CDR3 length: 15 residues. Trimming pared 5 bases from V and 4 bases from J, leaving 18 bases between. Germline V lookup: CDR1 SGHAT, CDR2 FQNNGV. CDR3 loop: CASSPLEVRSYEQYF. As DNA, the CDR3 is TGTGCCAGCAGCCCCCTCGAGGTCCGATCGTACGAGCAGTACTTC.

The chain joins TRBV29-1 to TRBJ2-1; 12 positions agree with TRBD2. Trimming at V came to 4 bases and at J to 0 bases, leaving 10 bases not matched to a gene. The germline V gene encodes CDR1 SQVTM and CDR2 ANQGSEA. The CDR3 totals 18 residues. The CDR3 DNA is TGCAGCGTTGCGATGGCTACTAGCGGGGGGAGCTCCTACAATGAGCAGTTCTTC. It yields the protein CSVAMATSGGSSYNEQFF.

This sequence joins TRBV5-6 and TRBJ2-1; 8 nucleotides line up with TRBD1. The trim removed 10 bases at V and 3 bases at J, leaving 6 bases unmatched. The CDR3 loop spans 13 amino acids. The germline gives CDR1 SGHDT, CDR2 YYEEEE. The CDR3 DNA follows: TGTGCCGGAGGGACAGGCGGCTACAATGAGCAGTTCTTC. This codes for CAGGTGGYNEQFF.

The J gene is TRBJ2-2, the V gene TRBV28; TRBD2 agrees at 7 bases. Germline V gives CDR1 MDHEN, CDR2 SYDVKM. This CDR3 is 15 amino acids long. Trimming at V came to 9 bases and at J to 0 bases, leaving 7 bases not matched to a gene. The CDR3, as DNA: TGTGCCAGTAACTCCGGGGGGTCGAACACCGGGGAGCTGTTTTTT. Its translation is CASNSGGSNTGELFF.

This clone was seen only once. The gene calls are TRBV6-6 and TRBJ2-2, with D unresolved. The CDR3 totals 13 residues. V lost 5 bases, J lost 6 bases, and 10 bases lay in between. CDR1 and CDR2 (germline): MNHNY, SVGAGI (reference sequence). The CDR3 region has the DNA TGTGCCAGCAGTATTCAGGATTCCGGGGAGCTGTTTTTT. It codes for CASSIQDSGELFF.

This clone turned up a few times. The chain has TRBV7-9 and TRBJ2-7; 9 bases match TRBD1. V lost 1 base and J lost 5; bases outside the gene matches: 6. The V gene's germline CDR1 is SEHNR and CDR2 FQNEAQ (reference sequence). The CDR3 has 15 residues. The CDR3 nucleotides read TGTGCCAGCAGCTTAGGGACAGGGGTTTCTGACGAGCAGTACTTC. Protein sequence: CASSLGTGVSDEQYF.

CDR3 in DNA: TGTGCCAGCAGCTTAGAAGGGGCGAACACTGAAGCTTTCTTT. This sequence encodes CASSLEGANTEAFF. V is TRBV7-2 and J is TRBJ1-1; possibly TRBD1 for D (5 bases). V lost 1 base and J 1 base, leaving 7 bases between the germline ends. There are 14 residues in the CDR3. Germline V gene lookup returns CDR1 SGHTA and CDR2 FQGNSA.

J is TRBJ2-1 and V is TRBV6-5; 11 bases fit TRBD2. In germline, CDR1 is MNHEY, CDR2 SVGAGI. This CDR3 is built from 13 residues. V shed 8 bases and J 5 bases; nucleotides not matched to a gene: 2. This CDR3 is CASRLAGHNEQFF. The DNA for the CDR3 is TGTGCCAGCCGACTAGCGGGACACAATGAGCAGTTCTTC.

The chain combines TRBV5-1 with TRBJ2-2; weak D call: TRBD1 (5 bases). Germline CDR1 and CDR2: SGHRS and YFSETQ. This CDR3 contains 13 residues. Trimming pared 0 bases from V and 11 bases from J, leaving 11 bases between. Written as DNA, the CDR3 is TGCGCCAGCAGCTTGGTCCCTCAGGGAGAGCTGTTTTTT. Protein product: CASSLVPQGELFF.

The chain employs TRBV20-1 and TRBJ2-7; D remains ambiguous. The CDR3 length is 11 residues. CDR1 is DFQATT, CDR2 SNEGSKA, per germline (reference sequence). The V gene lost 1 base and the J gene lost 4 bases, with 5 bases spanning the gap. The CDR3 here is CSARVRYEQYF. The CDR3 nucleotides are TGCAGTGCTAGAGTTCGGTACGAGCAGTACTTC.

In this sample, this clone turned up once. As DNA, the CDR3 is TGTGCCAGCAGCCGCCCGGACAGGCGCCGAGGTGGAAACACCATATATTTT. This gives the protein CASSRPDRRRGGNTIYF. This sequence joins TRBV5-6 and TRBJ1-3; TRBD1 matches 7 bases. Germline V gives CDR1 SGHDT, CDR2 YYEEEE. After removal of 4 bases from V and 3 bases from J, the junction contained 13 bases not matched to a gene. This CDR3 region has 17 residues.

V is TRBV29-1 and J is TRBJ2-5, with TRBD2 as a possible D gene (5 bases). The V end was cut by 3 bases, the J end by 5 bases, with 13 bases between. The CDR3 covers 13 residues. Per the germline V gene, CDR1 is SQVTM and CDR2 is ANQGSEA. In DNA, the CDR3 is TGCAGCGTTGACGTCCATTCGGGGGAGACCCAGTACTTC. This sequence encodes CSVDVHSGETQYF.

The rearrangement uses TRBV5-1 and TRBJ2-6, with TRBD1 identical over 9 bases. CDR1 is SGHRS and CDR2 is YFSETQ in the germline V gene. Trimming at V came to 0 bases and at J to 0 bases, leaving 7 bases not matched to a gene. This CDR3 contains 19 residues. The CDR3 nucleotides read TGCGCCAGCAGCTTGGCCGACAGGGGGGTTGGCTCTGGGGCCAACGTCCTGACTTTC. As protein: CASSLADRGVGSGANVLTF. Full variable domain (remainder filled in from reference TRBV5-1 and TRBJ2-6): KAGVTQTPRYLIKTRGQQVTLSCSPISGHRSVSWYQQTPGQGLQFLFEYFSETQRNKGNFPGRFSGRQFSNSRSEMNVSTLELGDSALYLCASSLADRGVGSGANVLTFGAGSRLTVL.

Remarks on this clone: Relative to the germline gene, one junction end is altered; a read error may explain this. This rearrangement joins TRBV5-4 to TRBJ2-6; D is possibly TRBD1 (5 bases). The germline CDR1 and CDR2 sequences are SGHNT and YYREEE (reference sequence). There are 13 residues in the CDR3. CDR3 DNA: TGTGCCACCGCGTACTCTGGGGCCAACGGCCTGACTTTC. This codes for CATAYSGANGLTF.

The chain is built from TRBV7-7 and TRBJ1-1; TRBD1 is a possible D gene (5 bases). This CDR3 spans 13 amino acids. Trimming took 5 bases from V and 1 from J, leaving 8 bases between them. Germline loops: CDR1 SSHAT, CDR2 FNYEAQ (reference sequence). CDR3 residues: CASSLDKNTEAFF. The CDR3 DNA reads as TGTGCCAGCAGCCTGGACAAGAACACTGAAGCTTTCTTT.

V usage is TRBV5-8 and J usage is TRBJ2-7; TRBD1 aligns across 9 bases. The germline gives CDR1 SGHTS, CDR2 YDEGEE. The CDR3 consists of 15 residues. Losses at the gene ends were 4 bases for V and 2 bases for J; bases not matched to a gene: 7. The CDR3 loop is CASSPPGQGAYEQYF. The CDR3 bases are TGTGCCAGCAGCCCCCCGGGACAGGGCGCCTACGAGCAGTACTTC. Together with reference TRBV5-8 and TRBJ2-7, the CDR3 gives the full variable domain: EAGVTQSPTHLIKTRGQQATLRCSPISGHTSVYWYQQALGLGLQFLLWYDEGEERNRGNFPPRFSGRQFPNYSSELNVNALELEDSALYLCASSPPGQGAYEQYFGPGTRLTVT.

The rearrangement joins TRBV27 to TRBJ1-1, with a weak D call TRBD1 (6 bases). V dropped 5 bases and J dropped 1 base, with 11 bases sitting between them. This CDR3 region has 14 residues. Germline CDR1 MNHEY, CDR2 SMNVEV (reference sequence). CDR3 bases: TGTGCCAGCAGTAACCCGGGACAGAACACTGAAGCTTTCTTT. Translation: CASSNPGQNTEAFF.

This sequence joins TRBV7-2 and TRBJ2-3; 12 positions agree with TRBD2. The CDR3 runs to 15 residues. V lost 5 bases to trimming and J lost 8 bases; unmatched junction nucleotides: 8. Germline CDR1 and CDR2: SGHTA and FQGNSA. CDR3 amino acids: CASSLLAGGLGTQYF. CDR3 DNA sequence: TGTGCCAGCAGCCTCCTAGCGGGGGGGCTAGGTACGCAGTATTTT. The full variable domain, rest sourced from reference TRBV7-2 and TRBJ2-3, is GAGVSQSPSNKVTEKGKDVELRCDPISGHTALYWYRQSLGQGLEFLIYFQGNSAPDKSGLPSDRFSAERTGGSVSTLTIQRTQQEDSAVYLCASSLLAGGLGTQYFGPGTRLTVL.

This chain joins TRBV7-9 and TRBJ2-5; TRBD2 matches 13 bases. V was clipped by 5 bases and J by 0 bases; unmatched bases: 9. Germline assignment: CDR1 SEHNR and CDR2 FQNEAQ (reference sequence). The length of the CDR3 is 18 residues. CDR3 in DNA: TGTGCCAGCAGCCCACGGACTAGCGGGGGTGAGTACCAAGAGACCCAGTACTTC. It encodes CASSPRTSGGEYQETQYF.

As regards this clone: The same CDR3 also results from other DNA sequences found in this sample. CDR3: CASTYGQGYEQYF. CDR3 coding DNA: TGTGCCAGCACCTATGGACAGGGCTACGAGCAGTACTTC. V usage is TRBV7-2 and J usage is TRBJ2-7, with 8 bases fitting TRBD1. CDR1 is SGHTA, CDR2 FQGNSA, per germline. CDR3 size: 13 residues. The ends lost 7 bases at V and 3 bases at J; junction bases unmatched: 5.

The chain carries TRBV25-1 and TRBJ2-3; D is unresolved. Between the trimmed V and J ends, which lost 2 bases and 0 bases, there was a span of 6 bases. This CDR3 has 14 residues. Germline V lookup: CDR1 MGHDK, CDR2 SYGVNS. The DNA of the CDR3 is TGTGCCAGCAGTGAAGGCCTTAGCACAGATACGCAGTATTTT. Translating gives CASSEGLSTDTQYF.

The chain is built from TRBV6-1 and TRBJ1-2, with D tentatively TRBD1 (5 bases). This CDR3 comprises 15 residues. V was trimmed by 5 bases and J by 2 bases, leaving 15 bases between them. Per the germline V gene, CDR1 is MNHNS and CDR2 is SASEGT. CDR3 amino acids: CASSSGDANNYGYTF. The CDR3 DNA reads TGTGCCAGCAGTTCGGGGGACGCCAACAACTATGGCTACACCTTC.

The sample holds a few counts of this clone. This chain joins TRBV6-6 and TRBJ2-7; D unresolved. This CDR3 comprises 14 residues. The germline gives CDR1 MNHNY, CDR2 SVGAGI (reference sequence). This chain's CDR3 is CVFFKQKAAYEQYF. CDR3 bases: TGTGTTTTTTTCAAGCAGAAGGCGGCATACGAGCAGTACTTC.

The chain uses TRBV5-6 and TRBJ2-7; 9 bases line up with TRBD1. Losses at the gene ends were 0 bases for V and 3 bases for J; bases not matched to a gene: 7. CDR3 length equals 16 residues. Germline values: CDR1 SGHDT, CDR2 YYEEEE. The CDR3 protein is CASSLGWGQGGYEQYF. CDR3 nucleotides: TGTGCCAGCAGCTTGGGATGGGGACAGGGAGGCTACGAGCAGTACTTC.